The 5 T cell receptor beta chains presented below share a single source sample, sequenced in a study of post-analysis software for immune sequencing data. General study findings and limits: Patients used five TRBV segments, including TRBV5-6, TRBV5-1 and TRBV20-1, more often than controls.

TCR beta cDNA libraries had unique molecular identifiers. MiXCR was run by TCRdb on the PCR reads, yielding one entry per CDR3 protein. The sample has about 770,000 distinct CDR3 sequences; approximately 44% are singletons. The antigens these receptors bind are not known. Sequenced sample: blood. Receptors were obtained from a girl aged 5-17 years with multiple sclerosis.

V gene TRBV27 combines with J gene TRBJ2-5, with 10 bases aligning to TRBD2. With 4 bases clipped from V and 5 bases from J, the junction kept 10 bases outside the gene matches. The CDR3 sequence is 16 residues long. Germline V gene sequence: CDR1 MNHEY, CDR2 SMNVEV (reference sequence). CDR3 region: CASSSISGLAVETQYF. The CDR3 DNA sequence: TGTGCCAGCAGTTCGATCTCCGGACTAGCGGTGGAGACCCAGTACTTC.

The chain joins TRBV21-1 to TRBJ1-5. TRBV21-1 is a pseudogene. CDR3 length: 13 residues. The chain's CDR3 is CASRPSDNQPQHF. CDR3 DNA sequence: TGTGCCAGCAGGCCTTCGGACAATCAGCCCCAGCATTTT.

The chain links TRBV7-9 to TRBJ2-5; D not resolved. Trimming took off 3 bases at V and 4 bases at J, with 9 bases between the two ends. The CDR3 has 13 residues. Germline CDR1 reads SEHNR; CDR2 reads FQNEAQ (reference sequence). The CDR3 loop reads CASSLTAGETQYF. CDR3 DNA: TGTGCCAGCAGCTTGACCGCCGGAGAGACCCAGTACTTC.

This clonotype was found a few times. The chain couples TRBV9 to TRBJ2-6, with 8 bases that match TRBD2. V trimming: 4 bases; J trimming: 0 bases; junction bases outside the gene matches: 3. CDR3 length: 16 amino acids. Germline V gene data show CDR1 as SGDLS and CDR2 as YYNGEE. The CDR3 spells CASSSGGSSGANVLTF. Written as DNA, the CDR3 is TGTGCCAGCAGCTCGGGAGGGTCCTCTGGGGCCAACGTCCTGACTTTC.

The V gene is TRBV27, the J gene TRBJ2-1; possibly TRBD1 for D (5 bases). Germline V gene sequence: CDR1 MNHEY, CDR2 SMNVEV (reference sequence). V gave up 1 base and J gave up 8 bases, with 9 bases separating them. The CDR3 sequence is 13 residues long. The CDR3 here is CASSLYGADEQFF. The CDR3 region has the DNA TGTGCCAGCAGTTTATATGGGGCCGATGAGCAGTTCTTC.